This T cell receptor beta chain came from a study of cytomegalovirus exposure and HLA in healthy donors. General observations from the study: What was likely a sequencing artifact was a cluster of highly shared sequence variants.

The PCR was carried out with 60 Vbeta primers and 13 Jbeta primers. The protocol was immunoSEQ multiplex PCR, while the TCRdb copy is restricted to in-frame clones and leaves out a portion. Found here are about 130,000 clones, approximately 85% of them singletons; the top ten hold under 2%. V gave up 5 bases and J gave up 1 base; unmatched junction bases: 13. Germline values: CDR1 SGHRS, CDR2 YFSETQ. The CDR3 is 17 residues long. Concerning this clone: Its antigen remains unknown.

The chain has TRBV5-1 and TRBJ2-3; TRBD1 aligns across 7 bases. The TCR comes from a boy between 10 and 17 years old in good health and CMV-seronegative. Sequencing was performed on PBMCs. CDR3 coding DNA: TGCGCCAGCAGAGGGGGCGGAATAGGGTTTCGCACAGATACGCAGTATTTT. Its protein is CASRGGGIGFRTDTQYF.